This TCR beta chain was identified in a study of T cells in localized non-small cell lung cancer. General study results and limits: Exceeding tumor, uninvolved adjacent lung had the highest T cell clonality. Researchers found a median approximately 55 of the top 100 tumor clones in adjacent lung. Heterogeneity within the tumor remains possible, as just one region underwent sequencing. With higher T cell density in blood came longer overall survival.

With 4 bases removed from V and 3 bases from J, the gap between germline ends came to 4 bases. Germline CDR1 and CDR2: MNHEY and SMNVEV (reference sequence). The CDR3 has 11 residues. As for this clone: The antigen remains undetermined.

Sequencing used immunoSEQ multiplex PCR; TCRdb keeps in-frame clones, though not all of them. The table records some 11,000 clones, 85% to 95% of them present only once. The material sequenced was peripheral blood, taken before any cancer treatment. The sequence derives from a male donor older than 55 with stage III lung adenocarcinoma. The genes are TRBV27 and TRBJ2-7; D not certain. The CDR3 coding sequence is TGTGCCAGCAGTTACGGCTACGAGCAGTACTTC. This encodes CASSYGYEQYF.